The TCR beta chain described here comes from a study of cytomegalovirus exposure and HLA in healthy donors. The PCR employed 60 Vbeta primers together with 13 Jbeta primers. This table comes from immunoSEQ multiplex PCR, and its TCRdb copy is limited to in-frame clones, with some not included. The sample shows some 41,000 clones, roughly three quarters of them seen only once. This receptor was identified in a man aged 35 to 55 in good health and CMV-seronegative. The sample comprised PBMCs.

The CDR3 region has the DNA TGTGCCAGCAGCTCGGGGGTCTATAATTCACCCCTCCACTTT. Its translation is CASSSGVYNSPLHF. The V gene is TRBV9, the J gene TRBJ1-6, with TRBD1 as a possible D gene (5 bases). Trimming removed 4 bases at V and 3 bases at J, with 8 bases between. The CDR3 runs 14 residues. CDR1 is SGDLS and CDR2 is YYNGEE in the germline V gene. The full variable domain, completed using reference TRBV9 and TRBJ1-6, is DSGVTQTPKHLITATGQRVTLRCSPRSGDLSVYWYQQSLDQGLQFLIQYYNGEERAKGNILERFSAQQFPDLHSELNLSSLELGDSALYFCASSSGVYNSPLHFGNGTRLTVT.